The 20 T cell receptor beta chains in this list originate from one sample, sequenced in a study of regulatory T cells in long-lasting Graves disease. Time point specified: newly diagnosed GD, antithyroid drugs for less than 3 months. Following extraction of RNA from PBMCs, that RNA was used to make the TCR library. For TCR beta, libraries came from iRepertoire HTBI primers and Arm-PCR of CDR3 regions. A single record per CDR3 protein comes from TCRdb applying MiXCR to the multiplex PCR reads. Of hundreds of thousands of distinct CDR3 sequences in the sample, approximately 15% are singletons; the top ten hold more than 15%. Another study also made use of these data, one on T cells in Graves' hyperthyroidism and ophthalmopathy.

Sequenced here: peripheral blood mononuclear cells (PBMCs), sampled at new diagnosis, from a patient treated with antithyroid drugs. The receptors shown here come from a woman younger than 45 with Graves disease.

The chain has TRBV13 and TRBJ2-5; D gene uncertain. Trimming cost V 1 base and J 0 bases, with 6 bases left between them. CDR1 and CDR2 from the germline V gene are PRHDT and FYEKMQ (reference sequence). CDR3 size: 14 residues. The CDR3 protein is CASSLASYQETQYF. CDR3 in DNA: TGTGCCAGCAGCTTAGCAAGCTACCAAGAGACCCAGTACTTC.

The chain employs TRBV7-2 and TRBJ2-5; D possibly corresponds to TRBD2 (5 bases). Germline CDR1 SGHTA, CDR2 FQGNSA. Trimming cost V 4 bases and J 2 bases, with 17 bases left between them. The CDR3 spans 16 residues. The CDR3 DNA sequence: TGTGCCAGCAGCTCCTTGCCTCCCGGCGGGCAAGAGACCCAGTACTTC. Translating it yields CASSSLPPGGQETQYF.

This clonotype was seen at least ten times. V usage is TRBV28 and J usage is TRBJ2-7; no clear D gene. V gave up 3 bases and J gave up 9 bases, with 9 bases separating them. The CDR3 has 11 residues. Germline CDR1 reads MDHEN; CDR2 reads SYDVKM. Here the CDR3 reads CASSLNIVQYF. The CDR3 nucleotides are TGTGCCAGCAGTTTGAATATTGTGCAGTACTTC.

This clonotype was seen a few times. J is TRBJ2-7 and V is TRBV20-1, with D unclear. This CDR3 region has 14 residues. The germline V gene has CDR1 DFQATT and CDR2 SNEGSKA (reference sequence). Between the trimmed V and J ends, which lost 1 base and 1 base, there was a span of 11 bases. The CDR3 bases are TGCAGTGCTAGAGCCCCCCCAGTATCCTACGAGCAGTACTTC. This translates into CSARAPPVSYEQYF.

The sample holds a few counts of this clonotype. V is TRBV7-9 and J is TRBJ2-3; D gene unclear. Germline CDR1 SEHNR, CDR2 FQNEAQ (reference sequence). Trimming took 5 bases from V and 2 from J, leaving 11 bases between them. CDR3 size: 14 residues. CDR3 residues: CASSPPSDTDTQYF. The CDR3 coding sequence is TGTGCCAGCAGCCCCCCCTCGGACACAGATACGCAGTATTTT.

The table lists this clonotype with a few counts. This sequence joins TRBV4-2 and TRBJ1-1; D is undetermined. V gave up 4 bases and J gave up 2 bases, with 14 bases separating them. The germline V gene has CDR1 LGHNA and CDR2 YNFKEQ. This CDR3 has 15 amino acids. The CDR3 coding sequence is TGTGCCAGCAGCCCTTATCCGCAGGTTAACACTGAAGCTTTCTTT. Amino acid sequence: CASSPYPQVNTEAFF.

In this sample, this clonotype turned up many times. The chain recombines TRBV7-9 with TRBJ1-1; maybe TRBD1 (5 bases). CDR3 length: 14 residues. Trimming stripped 3 bases from V and 6 bases from J, with 14 bases between. Germline V gene sequence: CDR1 SEHNR, CDR2 FQNEAQ (reference sequence). The CDR3 DNA sequence: TGTGCCAGCAGCTTGGGACTTTCGAATGCTGAAGCTTTCTTT. This sequence encodes CASSLGLSNAEAFF. Full variable domain (rest looked up from reference TRBV7-9 and TRBJ1-1): DTGVSQNPRHKITKRGQNVTFRCDPISEHNRLYWYRQTLGQGPEFLTYFQNEAQLEKSRLLSDRFSAERPKGSFSTLEIQRTEQGDSAMYLCASSLGLSNAEAFFGQGTRLTVV.

V and J are TRBV20-1 and TRBJ1-6; perhaps TRBD1 as D (5 bases). V was shortened by 2 bases and J by 8 bases, with 16 bases between the two germline ends. Looked up from germline, CDR1 is DFQATT and CDR2 is SNEGSKA (reference sequence). The CDR3 runs 15 residues. The CDR3 reads CSARLQADPDSPLHF. In DNA, the CDR3 is TGCAGTGCTAGACTACAGGCCGATCCGGATTCACCCCTCCACTTT.

Notes on this clonotype: A junction end diverges from the germline sequence, so it may reflect a read error. This chain uses TRBV7-2 with TRBJ2-2; the D gene is possibly TRBD2 (6 bases). The germline CDR1 and CDR2 sequences are SGHTA and FQGNSA. The length of the CDR3 is 14 residues. The CDR3 loop is CASSLAGGTGGLFF. The CDR3 DNA follows: TGTGCCAGCAGCTTAGCAGGAGGTACCGGGGGGCTGTTTTTT.

This clonotype was counted a single time. A much larger clone lies a single base off, so this may be a read error. This chain uses TRBV6-1 with TRBJ2-3; D might be TRBD2 (6 bases). Germline assignment: CDR1 MNHNS and CDR2 SASEGT. V lost 6 bases and J lost 8, with 21 bases in between. CDR3 length: 15 amino acids. CDR3 nucleotides: TGTGCCAGCAGCGTCGGCAGGGATTGGGGAGGTACGCAGTATTTT. It translates to CASSVGRDWGGTQYF.

This clonotype was counted many times. V usage is TRBV2 and J usage is TRBJ1-2; D remains ambiguous. The CDR3 covers 13 residues. Trimming cost V 5 bases and J 0 bases, with 7 bases left between them. CDR1 is SNHLY, CDR2 FYNNEI, per germline. The CDR3 sequence: CASSSESNYGYTF. The CDR3 coding sequence is TGTGCCAGCAGTTCCGAGTCTAACTATGGCTACACCTTC.

The chain employs TRBV3-1 and TRBJ2-2; TRBD1 is a possible D gene (6 bases). With 0 bases removed from V and 4 bases from J, the gap between germline ends came to 15 bases. The CDR3 runs to 17 residues. Germline lookup yields CDR1 LGHDT and CDR2 YNNKEL (reference sequence). Here the CDR3 reads CASSQERNRAGTGELFF. The CDR3 nucleotides are TGTGCCAGCAGCCAAGAGCGAAACAGGGCGGGCACCGGGGAGCTGTTTTTT.

The chain links TRBV20-1 to TRBJ2-7; 7 nucleotides match TRBD2. The V and J ends lost 2 bases and 3 bases, in that order; junction bases with no gene match: 7. This CDR3 is built from 14 residues. Germline V CDR1 and CDR2: DFQATT, SNEGSKA (reference sequence). Here the CDR3 DNA reads TGCAGTGCTAGACTAGACGGACTAGGCTACGAGCAGTACTTC. Translating gives CSARLDGLGYEQYF.

The chain uses TRBV2 and TRBJ1-5; 8 bases line up with TRBD1. The CDR3 has 15 residues. V was clipped by 6 bases and J by 7 bases; unmatched bases: 11. The germline CDR1 and CDR2 sequences are SNHLY and FYNNEI. The CDR3 here is CASSKTGASGQPQHF. For the CDR3, the DNA is TGTGCCAGCAGCAAGACAGGGGCCTCGGGGCAGCCCCAGCATTTT.

The rearrangement links TRBV20-1 to TRBJ2-1, with D hard to call. This CDR3 has 14 amino acids. The germline V gene encodes CDR1 DFQATT and CDR2 SNEGSKA (reference sequence). Trimming shortened V by 5 bases and J by 6 bases, and 17 bases separated the two germline ends. The CDR3 here is CSAYGSYSINEQFF. As DNA, the CDR3 is TGCAGTGCTTATGGTAGCTATAGTATCAATGAGCAGTTCTTC.

The chain couples TRBV9 to TRBJ2-1; D call uncertain. The germline V and J ends were trimmed by 6 bases and 6 bases, with 10 bases remaining between them. The CDR3 contains 12 residues. Per the germline V gene, CDR1 is SGDLS and CDR2 is YYNGEE. CDR3 coding DNA: TGTGCCAGCAATGCTGGATTCAATGAGCAGTTCTTC. Amino acid sequence: CASNAGFNEQFF.

As concerns this clonotype: Its ends do not fully match the called genes, so a read error is possible. V usage is TRBV3-1 and J usage is TRBJ2-3; D perhaps matches TRBD1 (6 bases). CDR1 and CDR2 (germline): LGHDT, YNNKEL (reference sequence). This CDR3 has 14 amino acids. This CDR3 reads CASSLASGADTQYF. CDR3 sequence (DNA): TGCGCCAGCAGCTTGGCCTCAGGGGCAGATACGCAGTATTTT.

A few counts support this clonotype. The limits of the CDR3 on the DNA are not certain, so only TCRdb's listed CDR3 is given. The V gene is TRBV5-1, the J gene TRBJ2-1; TRBD1 is the table's D call, not checked against the DNA. Germline V CDR1 and CDR2: SGHRS, YFSETQ. The CDR3 has 12 amino acids, counting both end residues. The CDR3 here is CASSVGQGSEFF.

This clonotype came up many times. The rearrangement links TRBV2 to TRBJ2-7; tentative D call: TRBD2 (6 bases). This CDR3 spans 12 amino acids. Germline V gene data show CDR1 as SNHLY and CDR2 as FYNNEI. V was trimmed by 7 bases and J by 5 bases, leaving 12 bases between them. CDR3 protein: CASKGLSHEQYF. The CDR3 region has the DNA TGTGCCAGCAAGGGACTGTCCCACGAGCAGTACTTC.

A few counts support this clonotype. V is TRBV7-2 and J is TRBJ2-7, with D perhaps matching TRBD2 (6 bases). The CDR3 is 15 amino acids. Deletions cut 5 bases from V and 1 base from J, with 15 bases between. In germline, CDR1 is SGHTA, CDR2 FQGNSA. The CDR3 bases are TGTGCCAGCAGCGCCCCCTGGGCGGGATCCTACGAGCAGTACTTC. Protein: CASSAPWAGSYEQYF.